This TCR beta chain came from a study of CD8+CD57+ T cells in acquired aplastic anemia. In the study overall: DNA per sorted CD4+ or CD8+ sample ranged roughly 0.19 to 30 ug, averaging approximately 3.3 ug. Study-wide results and limits: Between patients and controls, CD8+ Simpson's diversity did not vary significantly. Roughly 31 was the count of CD8+ CDR3 sequences that patients shared with controls.

CDR3 and TCR beta VDJ profiling relied on a genomic DNA template. TCRdb analysed the reads with MiXCR anew, one entry per CDR3 protein. Of around 180,000 distinct CDR3 sequences listed, 64% are singletons. The germline V gene encodes CDR1 DFQATT and CDR2 SNEGSKA (reference sequence). V lost 4 bases to trimming and J lost 6 bases, with 6 bases between them. The CDR3 consists of 10 residues. Note on this clonotype: The antigen is undetermined.

The chain is built from TRBV20-1 and TRBJ1-2; D is undetermined. The sequence came from a human donor with severe aplastic anemia or a healthy control (not recorded which). What was sequenced was sorted CD4+, CD8+, or CD8+CD57+ T cells (not recorded which) from PBMCs. CDR3 residues: CSAILNGYTF. The CDR3 bases are TGCAGTGCTATACTGAATGGCTACACCTTC.